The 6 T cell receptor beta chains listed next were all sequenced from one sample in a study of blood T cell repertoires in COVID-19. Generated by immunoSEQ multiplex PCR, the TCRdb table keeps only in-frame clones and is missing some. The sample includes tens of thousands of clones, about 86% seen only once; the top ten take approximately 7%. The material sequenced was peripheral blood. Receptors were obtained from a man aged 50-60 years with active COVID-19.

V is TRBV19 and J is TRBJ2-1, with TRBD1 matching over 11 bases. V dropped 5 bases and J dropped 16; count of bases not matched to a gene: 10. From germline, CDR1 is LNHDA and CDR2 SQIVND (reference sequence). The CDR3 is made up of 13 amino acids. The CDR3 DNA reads TGTGCCAGTAGTCATGGACAGGGGGCGCGTTTTTTCTTC. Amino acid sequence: CASSHGQGARFFF.

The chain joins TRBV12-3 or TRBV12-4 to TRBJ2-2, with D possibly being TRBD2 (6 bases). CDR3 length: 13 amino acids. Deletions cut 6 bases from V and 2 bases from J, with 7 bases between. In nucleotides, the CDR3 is TGTGCCAGCAGAACTAGCAACACCGGGGAGCTGTTTTTT. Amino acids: CASRTSNTGELFF.

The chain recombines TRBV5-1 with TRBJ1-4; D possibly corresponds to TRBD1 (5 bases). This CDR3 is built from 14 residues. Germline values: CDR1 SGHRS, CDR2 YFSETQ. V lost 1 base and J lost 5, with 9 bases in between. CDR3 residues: CASSLPGGNEKLFF. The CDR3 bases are TGCGCCAGCAGCTTGCCGGGGGGGAATGAAAAACTGTTTTTT.

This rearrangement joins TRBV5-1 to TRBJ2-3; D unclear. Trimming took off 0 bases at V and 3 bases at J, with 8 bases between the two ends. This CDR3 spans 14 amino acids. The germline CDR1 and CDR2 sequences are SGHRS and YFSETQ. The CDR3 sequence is CASSLEQLTDTQYF. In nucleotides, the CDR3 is TGCGCCAGCAGCTTGGAACAGCTTACAGATACGCAGTATTTT.

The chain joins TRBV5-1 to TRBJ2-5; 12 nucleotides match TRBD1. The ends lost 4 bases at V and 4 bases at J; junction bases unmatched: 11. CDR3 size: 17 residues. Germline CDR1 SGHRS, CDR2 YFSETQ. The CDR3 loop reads CASSPGDRGRGRETQYF. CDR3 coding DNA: TGCGCCAGCAGCCCGGGGGACAGGGGGCGCGGTAGAGAGACCCAGTACTTC.

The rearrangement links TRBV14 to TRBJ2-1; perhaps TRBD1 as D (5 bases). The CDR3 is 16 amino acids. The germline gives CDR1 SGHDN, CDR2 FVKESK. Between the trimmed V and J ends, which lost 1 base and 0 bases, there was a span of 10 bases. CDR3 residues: CASSQGGRSSYNEQFF. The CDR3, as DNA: TGTGCCAGCAGCCAAGGGGGCAGGAGCTCCTACAATGAGCAGTTCTTC.